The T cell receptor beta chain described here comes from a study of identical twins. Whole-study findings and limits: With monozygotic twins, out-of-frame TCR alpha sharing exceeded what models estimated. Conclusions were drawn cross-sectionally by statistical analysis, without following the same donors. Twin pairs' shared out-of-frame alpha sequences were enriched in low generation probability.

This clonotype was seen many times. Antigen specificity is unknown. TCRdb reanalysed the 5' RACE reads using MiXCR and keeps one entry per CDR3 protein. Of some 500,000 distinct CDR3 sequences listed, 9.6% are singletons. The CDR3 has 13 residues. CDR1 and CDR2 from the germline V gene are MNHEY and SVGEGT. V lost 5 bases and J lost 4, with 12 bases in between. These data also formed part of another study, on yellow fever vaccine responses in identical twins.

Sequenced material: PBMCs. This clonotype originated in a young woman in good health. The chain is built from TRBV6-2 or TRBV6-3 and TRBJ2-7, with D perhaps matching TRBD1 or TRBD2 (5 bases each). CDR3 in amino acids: CASSPGTQYEQYF. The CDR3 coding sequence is TGTGCCAGCAGTCCCGGGACCCAATACGAGCAGTACTTC.